This T cell receptor (beta chain) was sequenced for a study of T cell repertoires in cytomegalovirus infection. Study details: Peptides in the study included HLA-C-restricted and HLA-B-restricted CMV epitopes. CMV infection together with matching HLA type was indicated by public TCR beta signatures. Findings and caveats of the study: Accumulated public TCR beta family frequency recognized individuals carrying CMV together with the relevant HLA. It was HLA-C-restricted CMV-specific TCR beta clonotypes that dominated the response ex vivo.

MiXCR, run by TCRdb on the reads, gives a single entry per CDR3 protein. The sample shows about 330,000 distinct CDR3 sequences, about 34% of them seen only once. Germline V gene data show CDR1 as SGHTA and CDR2 as FQGNSA. The CDR3 is 15 amino acids. About this clonotype: Its specificity is unknown. One base away lies a much larger clone, so this may be a sequencing read error.

The sequence came from a human donor in good health (CMV status not recorded). Some clones in this sample may be carry-over from other donors' samples. This chain uses TRBV7-2 with TRBJ2-3, with TRBD2 matching 8 bases. The source material was cultured PBMCs, sampled from culture after CMV antigen stimulation. DNA for the CDR3: TGTGCCAGCAGCTTATACAGCGGGAGCGCGGATATGCAGTATTTT. Protein sequence: CASSLYSGSADMQYF.